The subject of this entry is one TCR beta chain. This record belongs to a study of blood T cell repertoires in COVID-19. Across the study: COVID-19 samples from acute and convalescent phases originated in the United States, Italy and Spain. Sources were T cells, B-cell-depleted T cells, or PBMCs; the material itself was cDNA or gDNA.

Original handling: Reference gene primer amplification gave nucleated cell count estimates. Sequencing used immunoSEQ multiplex PCR; TCRdb keeps in-frame clones, though not all of them. V and J calls and clone size are as listed in that table; D and trimming were resolved from the DNA. The sample records some 30,000 clones, approximately 80% being singletons. The TCR was taken from a human donor in a cohort sampled during active COVID-19. Sequenced material: peripheral blood.

The CDR3 loop reads CASSLGGVNYGYTF. The CDR3 region has the DNA TGTGCCAGCAGCTTAGGGGGGGTTAACTATGGCTACACCTTC. The J gene is TRBJ1-2, the V gene TRBV7-9, with D possibly TRBD1 on 5 matching bases. V lost 1 base and J 1 base, leaving 7 bases between the germline ends. The CDR3 totals 14 residues. Germline V gives CDR1 SEHNR, CDR2 FQNEAQ (reference sequence).